The rows below give T cell receptor beta chains drawn from one sample of a study of cytomegalovirus exposure and HLA in healthy donors. Only in-frame clones appear in the TCRdb table, and some are missing; sequencing was by immunoSEQ multiplex PCR. The sample yields some 140,000 clones, roughly four fifths seen once. The sequenced sample was PBMCs. The receptors here all came from a young man in good health and CMV-seropositive. Both conserved end residues are part of each CDR3. The D gene is left open where the match is weak. Clone size is shown for a subset of rows, as once, few, many or a class of expanded clone.

D gene: TRBD2
clone size: -
J gene: TRBJ2-1
V gene: TRBV29-1
CDR3 protein: CSVEVVSGGPGNEQFF
CDR3 DNA: TGCAGCGTTGAAGTCGTAAGCGGGGGGCCGGGAAATGAGCAGTTCTTC

D gene: TRBD1
clone size: -
J gene: TRBJ1-2
V gene: TRBV27
CDR3 protein: CASSTYRGGYGYTF
CDR3 DNA: TGTGCCAGCAGCACCTACAGGGGGGGCTATGGCTACACCTTC

D gene: TRBD1
clone size: once
J gene: TRBJ2-2
V gene: TRBV6-1
CDR3 protein: CASRGQTGELFF
CDR3 DNA: TGTGCCAGCAGGGGACAGACCGGGGAGCTGTTTTTT

D gene: -
clone size: few
J gene: TRBJ1-1
V gene: TRBV6-1
CDR3 protein: CASSEVGVLTEAFF
CDR3 DNA: TGTGCCAGCAGTGAAGTGGGCGTCTTGACTGAAGCTTTCTTT

D gene: TRBD1
clone size: few
J gene: TRBJ1-2
V gene: TRBV14
CDR3 protein: CASSPRTGNGYTF
CDR3 DNA: TGTGCCAGCAGCCCCAGGACAGGGAATGGCTACACCTTC

D gene: -
clone size: -
J gene: TRBJ2-6
V gene: TRBV6-5
CDR3 protein: CASNRGRGANVLTF
CDR3 DNA: TGTGCCAGCAATAGGGGCCGTGGGGCCAACGTCCTGACTTTC

D gene: TRBD1
clone size: -
J gene: TRBJ2-1
V gene: TRBV19
CDR3 protein: CASSIVSGQGDEQFF
CDR3 DNA: TGTGCCAGTAGTATAGTATCCGGACAGGGCGATGAGCAGTTCTTC

D gene: TRBD1
clone size: few
J gene: TRBJ2-7
V gene: TRBV7-2
CDR3 protein: CASSRRDRVNEQYF
CDR3 DNA: TGTGCCAGCAGCCGCCGGGACAGGGTCAACGAGCAGTACTTC

D gene: TRBD2
clone size: -
J gene: TRBJ2-2
V gene: TRBV10-3
CDR3 protein: CAIASSGGDTGELFF
CDR3 DNA: TGTGCCATCGCTAGTAGCGGGGGGGATACCGGGGAGCTGTTTTTT

D gene: TRBD2
clone size: -
J gene: TRBJ2-5
V gene: TRBV11-3
CDR3 protein: CASSLRGGETQYF
CDR3 DNA: TGTGCCAGCAGCTTACGGGGGGGAGAGACCCAGTACTTC

D gene: TRBD1
clone size: -
J gene: TRBJ1-1
V gene: TRBV7-9
CDR3 protein: CASSLDISTGAHTEAFF
CDR3 DNA: TGTGCCAGCAGCTTAGATATTAGTACAGGGGCACACACTGAAGCTTTCTTT

D gene: -
clone size: -
J gene: TRBJ1-4
V gene: TRBV19
CDR3 protein: CATRGRGGEKLFF
CDR3 DNA: TGTGCCACCCGGGGCAGGGGAGGGGAAAAACTGTTTTTT

D gene: -
clone size: -
J gene: TRBJ1-2
V gene: TRBV25-1
CDR3 protein: CASSQGNYGYTF
CDR3 DNA: TGTGCCAGCAGTCAGGGAAACTATGGCTACACCTTC

D gene: -
clone size: few
J gene: TRBJ1-2
V gene: TRBV2
CDR3 protein: CASSVDRLYGYTF
CDR3 DNA: TGTGCCAGCAGTGTCGACAGACTCTATGGCTACACCTTC

D gene: -
clone size: -
J gene: TRBJ2-5
V gene: TRBV10-1
CDR3 protein: CASSEIKAGGQETQYF
CDR3 DNA: TGCGCCAGCAGTGAAATAAAGGCCGGCGGACAAGAGACCCAGTACTTC